The next 10 T cell receptor beta chains were all read from a single sample in a study of cytomegalovirus exposure and HLA in healthy donors. PCR used 60 Vbeta primers and 13 Jbeta primers. Some clones are missing from TCRdb's copy, which holds only in-frame ones; the method was immunoSEQ multiplex PCR. The sample lists about 200,000 clones, 86% occurring once. Source material: PBMCs. Source of these receptors: a woman aged 25 to 45 in good health and CMV-seronegative.

About this clone itself: The junction shows a germline mismatch at one end, possibly a read error. V is TRBV7-7 and J is TRBJ2-3, with 8 positions matching TRBD2. This CDR3 contains 15 residues. Germline V gene sequence: CDR1 SSHAT, CDR2 FNYEAQ (reference sequence). CDR3 nucleotide sequence: TGTGCTAGCAGCCTCGGAGCGGGAGATGGGGATACGCAGTATTTT. Its protein product is CASSLGAGDGDTQYF.

V is TRBV5-1 and J is TRBJ1-1; perhaps TRBD1 as D (6 bases). Between the trimmed V and J ends, which lost 2 bases and 4 bases, there was a span of 12 bases. The germline gives CDR1 SGHRS, CDR2 YFSETQ. The CDR3 has 14 amino acids. The CDR3 bases are TGCGCCAGCAGCTTACAGGGTATATCCACTGAAGCTTTCTTT. Amino acid sequence: CASSLQGISTEAFF. The entire variable domain, with the rest obtained from reference TRBV5-1 and TRBJ1-1, is as follows: KAGVTQTPRYLIKTRGQQVTLSCSPISGHRSVSWYQQTPGQGLQFLFEYFSETQRNKGNFPGRFSGRQFSNSRSEMNVSTLELGDSALYLCASSLQGISTEAFFGQGTRLTVV.

This clone was recorded once. The chain employs TRBV9 and TRBJ2-3; D unresolved. Germline assignment: CDR1 SGDLS and CDR2 YYNGEE. Trimming shortened V by 0 bases and J by 0 bases, and 8 bases separated the two germline ends. This CDR3 is built from 15 residues. The CDR3 here is CASSVDSRSTDTQYF. The DNA of the CDR3 is TGTGCCAGCAGCGTAGACAGCCGTAGCACAGATACGCAGTATTTT.

This clone was recorded only once. The J gene is TRBJ2-3, the V gene TRBV27; D is ambiguous. Germline V gene lookup returns CDR1 MNHEY and CDR2 SMNVEV (reference sequence). The CDR3 spans 15 residues. Trimming stripped 5 bases from V and 3 bases from J, with 15 bases between. CDR3 sequence: CASSPSHATTDTQYF. CDR3 nucleotide sequence: TGTGCCAGCAGTCCCTCACATGCGACTACAGATACGCAGTATTTT.

The chain joins TRBV5-4 to TRBJ2-7; the match to TRBD2 covers 11 bases. Germline values: CDR1 SGHNT, CDR2 YYREEE (reference sequence). J lost 4 bases, V lost 4 bases, and 10 bases had no gene match. The CDR3 has 16 residues. CDR3 residues: CASSPELAGVGYEQYF. CDR3 in DNA: TGTGCCAGCAGCCCCGAACTAGCGGGAGTAGGGTACGAGCAGTACTTC.

Comment on this clone: A read error may account for a junction end that differs from germline. This chain connects TRBV7-7 to TRBJ2-1; D gene ambiguous. CDR1 and CDR2 (germline): SSHAT, FNYEAQ (reference sequence). The CDR3 loop spans 13 amino acids. The CDR3 sequence: CASSLGPRNEQFF. In DNA form, the CDR3 reads TGTGCTAGCAGCTTAGGGCCTCGCAATGAGCAGTTCTTC.

This clone was observed a few times. The chain employs TRBV7-8 and TRBJ2-7, with a tentative D call TRBD2 (5 bases). The CDR3 extends over 15 amino acids. Germline lookup yields CDR1 SGHVS and CDR2 FQNEAQ. V lost 5 bases, J lost 5 bases, and 19 bases lay in between. The CDR3 bases are TGTGCCAGCAGCGATCCCGGACTCTTAAGAAACGAGCAGTACTTC. Translated, it gives CASSDPGLLRNEQYF.

V usage is TRBV30 and J usage is TRBJ2-7; perhaps TRBD2 as D (6 bases). The V gene's germline CDR1 is GTSNPN and CDR2 SVGIG (reference sequence). The CDR3 extends over 12 amino acids. V gave up 1 base and J gave up 4 bases, with 8 bases separating them. In nucleotides, the CDR3 is TGTGCCTGGAGTGGTGGAGGGTACGAGCAGTACTTC. It codes for CAWSGGGYEQYF.

V is TRBV7-9 and J is TRBJ2-7; D gene unclear. CDR3 length equals 13 residues. V lost 5 bases to trimming and J lost 3 bases, with 11 bases between them. Germline CDR1 reads SEHNR; CDR2 reads FQNEAQ (reference sequence). The CDR3 DNA reads as TGTGCCAGCAGCAAGACTTCCCGCTACGAGCAGTACTTC. Its translation is CASSKTSRYEQYF.

V is TRBV7-3 and J is TRBJ2-2; D is possibly TRBD1 (6 bases). Trimming left V 5 bases short and J 5 bases short, with 9 bases between. Germline CDR1 reads SGHTA; CDR2 reads FQGTGA. The CDR3 length is 13 residues. The CDR3 here is CASSTTGTGELFF. The CDR3 nucleotides read TGTGCCAGCAGCACCACAGGGACCGGGGAGCTGTTTTTT.